Given below is one TCR beta chain in context. This sample is part of a study of blood T cell repertoires in COVID-19. Germline V CDR1 and CDR2: LNHNV, YYDKDF (reference sequence). This CDR3 contains 15 residues. With V trimmed by 4 bases and J by 5 bases, 7 bases remained unmatched. Generated by immunoSEQ multiplex PCR, the TCRdb table keeps only in-frame clones and is missing some. The sample yields approximately 200,000 clones, more than 75% seen once. The clonotype comes from a person aged 70 to 85 with COVID-19, enrolled during active disease. The rearrangement joins TRBV15 to TRBJ2-3; 9 positions agree with TRBD2. Input material: peripheral blood. The DNA of the CDR3 is TGTGCCACCAGCAATAGAGGGACTAGCCTAGATACGCAGTATTTT. It translates to CATSNRGTSLDTQYF.